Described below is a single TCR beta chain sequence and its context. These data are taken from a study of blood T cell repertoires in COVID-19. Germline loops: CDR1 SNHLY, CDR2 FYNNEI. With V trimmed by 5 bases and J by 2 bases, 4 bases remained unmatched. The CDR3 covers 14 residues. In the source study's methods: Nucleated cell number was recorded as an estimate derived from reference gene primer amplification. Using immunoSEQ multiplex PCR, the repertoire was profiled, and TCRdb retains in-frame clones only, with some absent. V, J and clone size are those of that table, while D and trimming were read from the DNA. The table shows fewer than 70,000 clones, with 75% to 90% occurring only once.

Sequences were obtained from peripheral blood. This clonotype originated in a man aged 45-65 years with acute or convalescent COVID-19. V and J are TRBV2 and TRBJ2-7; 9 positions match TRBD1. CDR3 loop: CASSSTGGAYEQYV. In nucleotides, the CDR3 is TGTGCCAGCAGTTCGACAGGGGGGGCCTACGAGCAGTACGTC.